Sequencing of this T cell receptor (beta chain) was carried out in a study of blood T cell repertoires in COVID-19 (TCRdb year 2020). In the study overall: The collaborator samples originated in the United States, Italy and Spain and spanned the acute and convalescent phases of COVID-19. The repertoires were released in a freely available public database intended as a resource for research on the immune response to SARS-CoV-2. Where HLA class I and class II types were available, the types were taken from metadata supplied by the sample provider, not from assay-based typing. The material from the prospective study consisted of cDNA or gDNA derived from T cells, B-cell-depleted T cells, or PBMCs. The sample metadata nearly always contained a de-identified subject ID, COVID-19 status, age in years and sex. Samples came from the ongoing ImmuneRACE study (first 160 participants) plus 1,254 subjects from 6 global collaborators. Deeply sampled blood TCRbeta repertoires from subjects exposed to, actively infected with, or recovered from COVID-19 were included in the dataset.

At one collaborating source in Seattle, patients were enrolled during active infection and were followed longitudinally through the course of disease. Whole blood was collected in K2EDTA tubes by collaborating institutions according to the institutions' own protocols. Collaborator samples were shipped for TCRbeta analysis as frozen whole blood, isolated PBMCs, or DNA extracted from either sample type. Comment on this clone: Its antigen remains unidentified. No base-level quality is on record; no much larger clone is a single base apart.

According to the germline V gene, CDR1 reads SGDLS and CDR2 reads YYNGEE. The germline ends are 10 bases apart after V is trimmed by 2 bases and J by 4 bases. Its CDR3 holds 14 amino acids, cysteine through phenylalanine. The kept DNA is CDR3 alone, 42 bases in frame from the first base. TCRbeta CDR3 regions were amplified from genomic DNA by means of the immunoSEQ Assay, a bias-controlled multiplex PCR. The authors' analysis ran thus. Within the assay, amplification of reference gene primers was used to estimate how many nucleated cells each sample contained. Sequence reads were collapsed and filtered to measure the absolute abundance of every unique TCRbeta CDR3 rearrangement. Productive Simpson clonality was computed per sample as the square root of Simpson's diversity index over productive rearrangements. In its TCRdb copy, this immuneACCESS table keeps in-frame sequences only and misses some clones. Where compared with another copy, unresolved V genes explain less than half of these, and the others have no known cause. V and J calls and clone size are those listed in that table; D and trimming were worked out from the DNA. Within this sample are 55,000 to 80,000 clones, with around four fifths of them counted one time only. The top ten clones comprise 14% of the sample.

Findings and caveats that apply to the study as a whole: The quantity of clinical and demographic metadata differed by source and by participant and was supplied without curation.

Material: peripheral blood. The sequence derives from a man aged 60 to 75 with COVID-19, enrolled during active disease. The sequence links TRBV9 to TRBJ2-1; a tentative D match to TRBD2 spans 6 bases. The CDR3 here reads CASSVWGDYNEQFF. The DNA reads TGTGCCAGCAGCGTTTGGGGGGATTACAATGAGCAGTTCTTC. This CDR3, with the reference TRBV9 and TRBJ2-1 proteins standing in past its ends, gives the full variable domain DSGVTQTPKHLITATGQRVTLRCSPRSGDLSVYWYQQSLDQGLQFLIQYYNGEERAKGNILERFSAQQFPDLHSELNLSSLELGDSALYFCASSVWGDYNEQFFGPGTRLTVL.